The present entry profiles one T cell receptor (beta chain) with its context. As yet, its antigen is unknown. These data are taken from a study of T-cell reconstitution after alpha-beta-depleted transplantation in children. General study findings and limits: Approximately two months post-transplant, alpha-beta T cells reportedly originated from several hundred expanded graft clones.

This CDR3 is 14 amino acids long. From germline, CDR1 is GTSNPN and CDR2 SVGIG (reference sequence). The V and J ends lost 0 bases and 2 bases respectively, with 9 bases between them. A library of TCRbeta sequences, prepared with unique molecular identifiers, was generated. TCRdb redid the calling of the PCR reads with MiXCR, one entry per CDR3 protein. This sample has some 80,000 distinct CDR3 sequences; approximately 18% occur once, and the top ten carry approximately 55%. Here the sequenced sample was PBMCs, mostly from graft donor cells, taken 360 days after TCRalphabeta/CD19-depleted stem cell transplant. This sequence originates from a male patient aged 2-15 years who had a stem cell transplant for acute lymphoblastic leukemia, so the T cells may come from the graft donor. The rearrangement joins TRBV30 to TRBJ2-3; a possible D gene is TRBD1 (6 bases). The CDR3 spells CAWSVGQATDTQYF. DNA for the CDR3: TGTGCCTGGAGTGTGGGACAAGCCACAGATACGCAGTATTTT.